One sample yielded the 29 T cell receptor beta chains listed below, sequenced in a study of blood T cell repertoires in COVID-19. Here immunoSEQ multiplex PCR was the method, and the copy in TCRdb shows in-frame clones only, minus some. Counted here are 200,000 to 300,000 clones, roughly 86% occurring once; the ten biggest clones make up around a tenth. Sequenced sample: peripheral blood. The receptors come from a man aged 35 to 55 who had recovered from COVID-19.

The chain carries TRBV2 and TRBJ1-5; a possible D gene is TRBD1 (5 bases). Germline V lookup: CDR1 SNHLY, CDR2 FYNNEI. V shed 3 bases and J shed 1 base, with 7 bases lying between them. This CDR3 is built from 14 residues. CDR3 in amino acids: CASSDGQSNQPQHF. The CDR3, as DNA: TGTGCCAGCAGTGATGGACAAAGCAATCAGCCCCAGCATTTT. The entire variable domain, with the rest obtained from reference TRBV2 and TRBJ1-5, is as follows: EPEVTQTPSHQVTQMGQEVILRCVPISNHLYFYWYRQILGQKVEFLVSFYNNEISEKSEIFDDQFSVERPDGSNFTLKIRSTKLEDSAMYFCASSDGQSNQPQHFGDGTRLSIL.

This chain uses TRBV19 with TRBJ2-5; 10 bases fit TRBD1. CDR3 size: 15 residues. Germline V gives CDR1 LNHDA, CDR2 SQIVND (reference sequence). Unmatched junction bases numbered 6, after V lost 5 bases and J lost 3 bases. Here the CDR3 reads CASSRGQGGKETQYF. Here the CDR3 DNA reads TGTGCCAGTAGTCGAGGACAGGGGGGGAAAGAGACCCAGTACTTC. Looking up the rest from reference TRBV19 and TRBJ2-5 gives the full variable domain: DGGITQSPKYLFRKEGQNVTLSCEQNLNHDAMYWYRQDPGQGLRLIYYSQIVNDFQKGDIAEGYSVSREKKESFPLTVTSAQKNPTAFYLCASSRGQGGKETQYFGPGTRLLVL.

This chain joins TRBV19 and TRBJ2-7; 8 bases line up with TRBD1. There are 16 residues in the CDR3. The V gene end was trimmed by 5 bases and the J gene end by 2 bases; junction bases not matched to a gene: 11. The V gene's germline CDR1 is LNHDA and CDR2 SQIVND (reference sequence). This CDR3 reads CASSSPGTGKAYEQYF. The CDR3 bases are TGTGCCAGTAGTTCACCCGGGACAGGAAAAGCCTACGAGCAGTACTTC.

This rearrangement joins TRBV9 to TRBJ1-2; TRBD1 matches at 7 bases. Germline values: CDR1 SGDLS, CDR2 YYNGEE. Losses at the gene ends were 4 bases for V and 0 bases for J; bases not matched to a gene: 3. The CDR3 is made up of 14 amino acids. CDR3 DNA sequence: TGTGCCAGCAGCCCAGGGGGGTCTAACTATGGCTACACCTTC. It yields the protein CASSPGGSNYGYTF.

Here the CDR3 DNA reads TGTGCCAGCAGGACTAGCGGGGGGGAAGATACGCAGTATTTT. This sequence encodes CASRTSGGEDTQYF. This chain connects TRBV6-6 to TRBJ2-3, with 14 bases that match TRBD2. Trimming at V came to 6 bases and at J to 5 bases, leaving 1 base not matched to a gene. The CDR3 is 14 amino acids. Germline V gene sequence: CDR1 MNHNY, CDR2 SVGAGI (reference sequence).

The gene calls are TRBV7-9 and TRBJ2-1, with 8 bases lining up with TRBD2. Germline-derived CDR1 and CDR2 are SEHNR and FQNEAQ (reference sequence). Trimming took 5 bases from V and 4 from J; bases not matched to a gene: 7. The CDR3 length is 15 residues. DNA for the CDR3: TGTGCCAGCAGCCTCAAGCGGGGGTCTTACAATGAGCAGTTCTTC. It yields the protein CASSLKRGSYNEQFF.

CDR3 bases: TGTGCCAGCAGACTACAGGGTAACATTCAGTACTTC. Translated, it gives CASRLQGNIQYF. V is TRBV2 and J is TRBJ2-4; D perhaps matches TRBD1 (6 bases). Trimming took off 6 bases at V and 7 bases at J, with 10 bases between the two ends. This CDR3 has 12 amino acids. Germline V gene sequence: CDR1 SNHLY, CDR2 FYNNEI.

The chain joins TRBV29-1 to TRBJ2-7; TRBD2 matches at 7 bases. The CDR3 totals 14 residues. V was clipped by 4 bases and J by 1 base; unmatched bases: 7. Germline lookup yields CDR1 SQVTM and CDR2 ANQGSEA. CDR3 in amino acids: CSVVEAGRSYEQYF. The CDR3 DNA reads TGCAGCGTTGTAGAAGCGGGGCGATCCTACGAGCAGTACTTC.

This chain links TRBV4-3 with TRBJ1-2; tentative D call: TRBD1 (6 bases). CDR3 length: 18 residues. The germline CDR1 and CDR2 sequences are LGHNA and YSLEER. Trimming left V 3 bases short and J 0 bases short, with 20 bases between. This chain's CDR3 is CASSQGALGTTTNYGYTF. DNA for the CDR3: TGCGCCAGCAGCCAGGGTGCCTTGGGGACAACTACTAACTATGGCTACACCTTC.

This clone was picked up a small number of times. The chain carries TRBV10-3 and TRBJ2-2, with TRBD1 matching over 9 bases. This CDR3 has 17 residues. V lost 5 bases to trimming and J lost 4 bases; unmatched junction nucleotides: 11. Looked up from germline, CDR1 is ENHRY and CDR2 is SYGVKD. Here the CDR3 reads CAISPLGGTGTTGELFF. Written as DNA, the CDR3 is TGTGCCATCAGTCCCCTCGGAGGGACAGGGACCACCGGGGAGCTGTTTTTT.

This clone was recorded only once. The same CDR3 also results from other DNA sequences found in this sample. V usage is TRBV27 and J usage is TRBJ1-2; 8 bases map to TRBD1. This CDR3 region has 14 residues. V shed 5 bases and J 2 bases; nucleotides not matched to a gene: 4. Germline V gives CDR1 MNHEY, CDR2 SMNVEV (reference sequence). The CDR3 DNA is TGTGCCAGCAGTCCACGACAGGGGAACTATGGCTACACCTTC. This translates into CASSPRQGNYGYTF.

V and J are TRBV5-1 and TRBJ1-1; TRBD1 might be the D (6 bases). The V end lost 3 bases, the J end lost 1 base, and 13 bases lay between the germline ends. The CDR3 has 15 residues. Germline-derived CDR1 and CDR2 are SGHRS and YFSETQ. DNA of the CDR3: TGCGCCAGCAGCTCAACAGGGTCGGGGAACACTGAAGCTTTCTTT. This sequence encodes CASSSTGSGNTEAFF. Together with reference TRBV5-1 and TRBJ1-1, the CDR3 gives the full variable domain: KAGVTQTPRYLIKTRGQQVTLSCSPISGHRSVSWYQQTPGQGLQFLFEYFSETQRNKGNFPGRFSGRQFSNSRSEMNVSTLELGDSALYLCASSSTGSGNTEAFFGQGTRLTVV.

For this clone: In the same sample, other DNA sequences code for this CDR3. The rearrangement links TRBV6-2 or TRBV6-3 to TRBJ2-7; D gene uncertain. The germline V and J ends were trimmed by 5 bases and 3 bases, with 5 bases remaining between them. This CDR3 region has 11 residues. Per germline, CDR1 MNHEY and CDR2 SVGEGT. In nucleotides, the CDR3 is TGTGCCAGCAGTCAGAACTACGAGCAGTACTTC. It yields the protein CASSQNYEQYF.

This chain connects TRBV10-3 to TRBJ1-2; D is unresolved. CDR1 ENHRY and CDR2 SYGVKD come from the germline V gene. CDR3 size: 13 residues. Trimming cost V 4 bases and J 6 bases, with 12 bases left between them. CDR3 bases: TGTGCCATCAGTGGAACGGGGAGGGATGGCTACACCTTC. It yields the protein CAISGTGRDGYTF.

The chain is built from TRBV5-1 and TRBJ2-7, with 8 bases identical to TRBD1. Germline V gene sequence: CDR1 SGHRS, CDR2 YFSETQ. Trimming cost V 0 bases and J 0 bases; bases outside gene matches: 2. The CDR3 covers 15 residues. The CDR3 region is CASSLDRGISYEQYF. The CDR3 nucleotides read TGCGCCAGCAGCTTGGACAGGGGGATCTCCTACGAGCAGTACTTC.

The V and J genes are TRBV3-1 (or the pseudogene TRBV3-2) and TRBJ2-5, with D possibly being TRBD1 (6 bases). The CDR3 extends over 13 amino acids. CDR1 is LGHDT and CDR2 is YNNKEL in the germline V gene (reference sequence). V lost 10 bases, J lost 0 bases, and 12 bases lay in between. DNA of the CDR3: TGTGCCATCTCAGGGGTTCACCAAGAGACCCAGTACTTC. Protein: CAISGVHQETQYF.

This clone was detected once. The chain employs TRBV7-8 and TRBJ2-3; 10 positions match TRBD2. This CDR3 has 18 amino acids. The ends lost 5 bases at V and 4 bases at J; junction bases unmatched: 15. CDR1 and CDR2 (germline): SGHVS, FQNEAQ. In nucleotides, the CDR3 is TGTGCCAGCAGCCGCGTACCTAGCGGGGGAGTGTCCCCAGATACGCAGTATTTT. It specifies CASSRVPSGGVSPDTQYF.

The gene calls are TRBV7-9 and TRBJ1-4, with D possibly matching TRBD1 (6 bases). V dropped 0 bases and J dropped 7 bases, with 12 bases sitting between them. Looked up from germline, CDR1 is SEHNR and CDR2 is FQNEAQ (reference sequence). CDR3 length: 15 amino acids. The CDR3 reads CASSLAGGVGEKLFF. The CDR3 DNA reads TGTGCCAGCAGCTTAGCTGGGGGCGTAGGTGAAAAACTGTTTTTT.

This clone appeared once. The chain uses TRBV2 and TRBJ2-7, with D maybe TRBD2 (6 bases). Germline V CDR1 and CDR2: SNHLY, FYNNEI. Trimming removed 2 bases at V and 3 bases at J, with 14 bases between. This CDR3 has 15 residues. CDR3 loop: CASSESASVYYEQYF. DNA for the CDR3: TGTGCCAGCAGTGAATCGGCTAGCGTGTACTACGAGCAGTACTTC.

This rearrangement joins TRBV15 to TRBJ2-1; 8 bases are a match to TRBD2. Losses at the gene ends were 5 bases for V and 4 bases for J; bases not matched to a gene: 7. The CDR3 runs 15 residues. The V gene's germline CDR1 is LNHNV and CDR2 YYDKDF (reference sequence). The DNA for the CDR3 is TGTGCCACCAGCGACAGGACTAGCCCTTACAATGAGCAGTTCTTC. It codes for CATSDRTSPYNEQFF.

This clone occurred once. This chain links TRBV6-5 with TRBJ2-3; TRBD1 aligns across 9 bases. The germline CDR1 and CDR2 sequences are MNHEY and SVGAGI. The CDR3 runs to 16 residues. The V gene end was trimmed by 6 bases and the J gene end by 5 bases; junction bases not matched to a gene: 12. The CDR3 nucleotides are TGTGCCAGCAGCTACATGACAGGGGGAGGGGGAGATACGCAGTATTTT. Protein: CASSYMTGGGGDTQYF.

The CDR3 loop is CASSLSTNYEQYF. In nucleotides, the CDR3 is TGTGCCAGCAGCTTAAGCACGAATTACGAGCAGTACTTC. The chain joins TRBV9 to TRBJ2-7, with D unresolved. The CDR3 length is 13 residues. V was clipped by 4 bases and J by 4 bases, with 12 bases between them. Per the germline V gene, CDR1 is SGDLS and CDR2 is YYNGEE. Drawing the rest from reference TRBV9 and TRBJ2-7, the complete variable domain is DSGVTQTPKHLITATGQRVTLRCSPRSGDLSVYWYQQSLDQGLQFLIQYYNGEERAKGNILERFSAQQFPDLHSELNLSSLELGDSALYFCASSLSTNYEQYFGPGTRLTVT.

The CDR3 here is CASSLAGTGVSGYTF. Written as DNA, the CDR3 is TGCGCCAGCAGCTTGGCCGGGACAGGGGTCTCTGGCTACACCTTC. This chain uses TRBV5-1 with TRBJ1-2; 10 bases are a match to TRBD1. The CDR3 spans 15 residues. J lost 7 bases, V lost 0 bases, and 6 bases had no gene match. CDR1 and CDR2 from the germline V gene are SGHRS and YFSETQ.

This clone was seen only a few times. The rearrangement uses TRBV5-4 and TRBJ2-5, with 12 positions matching TRBD1. J lost 5 bases, V lost 2 bases, and 7 bases had no gene match. The V gene's germline CDR1 is SGHNT and CDR2 YYREEE (reference sequence). CDR3 length: 16 amino acids. CDR3 DNA sequence: TGTGCCAGCAGCTTCCCGGGACAGGGGGCAGCTGAGACCCAGTACTTC. Residues: CASSFPGQGAAETQYF.

V gene TRBV7-8 combines with J gene TRBJ2-7, with TRBD2 as a possible D gene (6 bases). This CDR3 is built from 17 residues. The V end was cut by 2 bases, the J end by 0 bases, with 17 bases between. Germline V CDR1 and CDR2: SGHVS, FQNEAQ. CDR3 sequence (DNA): TGTGCCAGCAGCTTAAGCGACCCGGGGGTAAACTCCTACGAGCAGTACTTC. It encodes CASSLSDPGVNSYEQYF.

The chain carries TRBV24-1 and TRBJ1-5, with 7 bases that match TRBD1. The CDR3 contains 14 residues. Trimming took 7 bases from V and 6 from J; bases not matched to a gene: 8. The germline V gene encodes CDR1 KGHDR and CDR2 SFDVKD. The CDR3 region has the DNA TGTGCCACCAGCACAGGGGATGCAGGTCAGCCCCAGCATTTT. This sequence encodes CATSTGDAGQPQHF.

The chain couples TRBV7-8 to TRBJ1-1, with TRBD1 identical over 10 bases. The germline CDR1 and CDR2 sequences are SGHVS and FQNEAQ. J lost 7 bases, V lost 6 bases, and 11 bases had no gene match. The CDR3 consists of 15 residues. The chain's CDR3 is CASSRQGATVSEAFF. The CDR3 nucleotides are TGTGCCAGCAGTAGACAGGGGGCAACCGTCAGTGAAGCTTTCTTT.

In nucleotides, the CDR3 is TGCAGCGTTGGTCTCTTCCCGAGCTCCTACGAGCAGTACTTC. Protein: CSVGLFPSSYEQYF. The V gene is TRBV29-1, the J gene TRBJ2-7; D is undetermined. Trimming shortened V by 4 bases and J by 0 bases, and 13 bases separated the two germline ends. The length of the CDR3 is 14 residues. The germline V gene has CDR1 SQVTM and CDR2 ANQGSEA.

This chain joins TRBV6-5 and TRBJ1-4, with D perhaps matching TRBD1 (6 bases). The CDR3 is made up of 15 amino acids. CDR1 and CDR2 from the germline V gene are MNHEY and SVGAGI. Trimming cost V 5 bases and J 0 bases, with 10 bases left between them. CDR3 sequence: CASSKRQATNEKLFF. The CDR3 region has the DNA TGTGCCAGCAGTAAGAGACAGGCAACTAATGAAAAACTGTTTTTT.